These 24 T cell receptor beta chains were all obtained from the same sample, sequenced in a study of neoadjuvant anti-PD-1 for oral cavity cancer. TCRdb keeps only in-frame clones here, not all; method: immunoSEQ multiplex PCR. Of 6,500 to 8,000 clones listed, around 63% were seen once; the top ten hold about 3%. Described time point: after neoadjuvant nivolumab, at surgical resection. Material: PBMCs, obtained after nivolumab (anti-PD-1) treatment. Every receptor here comes from a person aged 35 to 85 with oral cavity squamous cell carcinoma.

CDR3 coding DNA: TGTGCCAGCAGCGTAGGTATAGCGGGGCTACAAGAGACCCAGTACTTC. Residues: CASSVGIAGLQETQYF. The chain employs TRBV9 and TRBJ2-5; 8 bases align to TRBD2. Per germline, CDR1 SGDLS and CDR2 YYNGEE. The CDR3 is 16 residues long. Trimming removed 0 bases from V and 2 bases from J; junction bases left unmatched: 6.

The genes are TRBV11-2 and TRBJ2-1, with 12 bases that match TRBD2. The length of the CDR3 is 17 residues. Germline CDR1 reads SGHAT; CDR2 reads FQNNGV. The V segment lost 0 bases and the J segment 4 bases; nucleotides outside the gene matches: 4. CDR3 coding DNA: TGTGCCAGCAGCTTAGACCTAGCGGGGGGGTTGTACAATGAGCAGTTCTTC. Its translation: CASSLDLAGGLYNEQFF.

The rearrangement uses TRBV2 and TRBJ1-2; the D is unclear. The length of the CDR3 is 15 residues. The ends were cut back, 3 bases at V and 2 bases at J, with 13 bases in the middle. Germline CDR1 reads SNHLY; CDR2 reads FYNNEI. CDR3 nucleotides: TGTGCCAGCAGTGATGGCGGCCAGGCGAACTATGGCTACACCTTC. It is translated as CASSDGGQANYGYTF. Full variable domain (rest looked up from reference TRBV2 and TRBJ1-2): EPEVTQTPSHQVTQMGQEVILRCVPISNHLYFYWYRQILGQKVEFLVSFYNNEISEKSEIFDDQFSVERPDGSNFTLKIRSTKLEDSAMYFCASSDGGQANYGYTFGSGTRLTVV.

The V and J genes are TRBV4-2 and TRBJ2-2, with D hard to call. The CDR3 length is 15 residues. The V gene lost 1 base and the J gene lost 6 bases, with 12 bases spanning the gap. The V gene's germline CDR1 is LGHNA and CDR2 YNFKEQ. Written as DNA, the CDR3 is TGTGCCAGCAGCCAAGCAATAGGGCTGTCCGGGGAGCTGTTTTTT. Amino acids: CASSQAIGLSGELFF.

This clone was detected only a few times. The V gene is TRBV28, the J gene TRBJ1-2, with D hard to call. Trimming left V 5 bases short and J 7 bases short, with 11 bases between. The CDR3 length is 12 residues. Germline CDR1 MDHEN, CDR2 SYDVKM. CDR3 DNA sequence: TGTGCCAGCAGTATTCCCTCCGGTGGCTACACCTTC. Translation gives CASSIPSGGYTF.

This chain links TRBV9 with TRBJ2-3; 8 nucleotides line up with TRBD2. In germline, CDR1 is SGDLS, CDR2 YYNGEE. This CDR3 has 15 residues. V lost 2 bases to trimming and J lost 4 bases; unmatched junction nucleotides: 6. CDR3 DNA sequence: TGTGCCAGCAGCGTCACGGGGGGGTTCGCAGATACGCAGTATTTT. It yields the protein CASSVTGGFADTQYF.

The V call is TRBV28, the J call TRBJ1-1; TRBD1 is a possible D gene (5 bases). CDR1 is MDHEN, CDR2 SYDVKM, per germline. Deletions cut 7 bases from V and 11 bases from J, with 20 bases between. CDR3 length: 13 amino acids. In nucleotides, the CDR3 is TGTGCCAGCAAAGGCGGGGCCGGCCGGGACGCTTTCTTT. Amino acid sequence: CASKGGAGRDAFF.

CDR3 sequence (DNA): TGTGCCAGCTCTCAACCGGGACAGGGGTTCTACGAGCAGTACTTC. Protein: CASSQPGQGFYEQYF. The chain joins TRBV18 to TRBJ2-7; 10 bases map to TRBD1. V shed 6 bases, J shed 3 bases, and the junction held 8 bases outside the gene matches. This CDR3 has 15 residues. Germline CDR1 is KGHSH and CDR2 is LQKENI.

The genes are TRBV5-1 and TRBJ1-2, with 7 bases aligning to TRBD1. Trimming took 4 bases from V and 7 from J; bases not matched to a gene: 13. The germline gives CDR1 SGHRS, CDR2 YFSETQ. The CDR3 has 15 amino acids. CDR3 sequence: CASSTSGRGGVGYTF. DNA of the CDR3: TGCGCCAGCAGCACATCGGGCAGGGGGGGCGTTGGCTACACCTTC.

This chain joins TRBV10-2 and TRBJ2-2, with a tentative D call TRBD2 (7 bases). The length of the CDR3 is 15 residues. The germline V gene has CDR1 WSHSY and CDR2 SAAADI. Trimming removed 5 bases from V and 4 bases from J, with 14 bases in between. The CDR3 reads CASSPGQRGTGELFF. As DNA, the CDR3 is TGCGCCAGCAGTCCAGGACAGCGGGGCACCGGGGAGCTGTTTTTT.

The rearrangement links TRBV2 to TRBJ1-3; unclear D gene. With 6 bases removed from V and 0 bases from J, the gap between germline ends came to 12 bases. This CDR3 is built from 15 residues. Germline loops: CDR1 SNHLY, CDR2 FYNNEI. The CDR3 reads CASSPTPNSGNTIYF. The CDR3 coding sequence is TGTGCCAGCAGCCCAACACCTAACTCTGGAAACACCATATATTTT.

V gene TRBV12-5 combines with J gene TRBJ1-5; maybe TRBD1 (5 bases). Germline lookup yields CDR1 LGHNT and CDR2 FRNRAP. The germline V and J ends were trimmed by 5 bases and 5 bases, with 16 bases remaining between them. This CDR3 has 15 residues. CDR3 nucleotides: TGTGCTAGTGGTCCCCGGGGAGGGGCGGATCAGCCCCAGCATTTT. Amino acid sequence: CASGPRGGADQPQHF. The whole variable domain, remainder taken from reference TRBV12-5 and TRBJ1-5, is DARVTQTPRHKVTEMGQEVTMRCQPILGHNTVFWYRQTMMQGLELLAYFRNRAPLDDSGMPKDRFSAEMPDATLATLKIQPSEPRDSAVYFCASGPRGGADQPQHFGDGTRLSIL.

This clone was counted between two and nine times. The chain combines TRBV4-1 with TRBJ2-7; 7 nucleotides agree with TRBD2. V lost 4 bases to trimming and J lost 7 bases; unmatched junction nucleotides: 10. Germline CDR1 reads MGHRA; CDR2 reads YSYEKL. The CDR3 sequence is 14 residues long. The CDR3 region is CASSLGLGAREQYF. In DNA form, the CDR3 reads TGCGCCAGCAGCCTCGGACTAGGGGCGCGAGAGCAGTACTTC.

V gene TRBV6-6 combines with J gene TRBJ1-2; D perhaps matches TRBD1 (5 bases). This CDR3 comprises 15 residues. Trimming removed 5 bases at V and 4 bases at J, with 17 bases between. The germline V gene has CDR1 MNHNY and CDR2 SVGAGI (reference sequence). The CDR3 DNA reads TGTGCCAGCAGTGCACCCGGGACCCTACCCTATGGCTACACCTTC. It specifies CASSAPGTLPYGYTF.

The chain combines TRBV28 with TRBJ2-7; D may be TRBD1 (5 bases). The germline gives CDR1 MDHEN, CDR2 SYDVKM. This CDR3 has 16 residues. Trimming took 3 bases from V and 1 from J, leaving 16 bases between them. CDR3 region: CASSFQGRVLSYEQYF. CDR3 DNA: TGTGCCAGCAGTTTTCAGGGTCGGGTTTTGTCCTACGAGCAGTACTTC.

The rearrangement uses TRBV4-3 and TRBJ1-4; the match to TRBD1 covers 8 bases. Germline CDR1 LGHNA, CDR2 YSLEER. The CDR3 extends over 16 amino acids. J lost 4 bases, V lost 1 base, and 5 bases had no gene match. This CDR3 reads CASSQGTGRDNEKLFF. The CDR3 DNA reads as TGCGCCAGCAGCCAAGGGACAGGGCGAGATAATGAAAAACTGTTTTTT.

The V and J genes are TRBV6-5 and TRBJ1-2, with D uncertain. The V gene lost 2 bases and the J gene lost 4 bases, with 8 bases spanning the gap. The CDR3 loop spans 13 amino acids. Germline CDR1 reads MNHEY; CDR2 reads SVGAGI. The CDR3 loop is CASSYSDSYGYTF. CDR3 bases: TGTGCCAGCAGTTACAGCGATAGCTATGGCTACACCTTC.

V and J are TRBV28 and TRBJ1-4, with 12 bases matching TRBD1. J was trimmed by 7 bases and V by 6 bases; bases with no gene match: 12. Germline lookup yields CDR1 MDHEN and CDR2 SYDVKM. This CDR3 is built from 17 residues. The CDR3 DNA sequence: TGTGCCAGCAGCCCCGGGACAGGGGGCGGATGGAGTGAAAAACTGTTTTTT. Amino acid sequence: CASSPGTGGGWSEKLFF.

The V gene is TRBV10-3, the J gene TRBJ1-6; tentative D call: TRBD1 (6 bases). The CDR3 has 14 residues. Trimming stripped 6 bases from V and 8 bases from J, with 14 bases between. Per the germline V gene, CDR1 is ENHRY and CDR2 is SYGVKD. For the CDR3, the DNA is TGTGCCATCAGCCCCAGGGGAGCGGATTCACCCCTCCACTTT. This gives the protein CAISPRGADSPLHF.

V is TRBV18 and J is TRBJ2-7, with a tentative D call TRBD1 (5 bases). V lost 1 base, J lost 7 bases, and 11 bases lay in between. The CDR3 consists of 13 residues. Germline V gene data show CDR1 as KGHSH and CDR2 as LQKENI. The CDR3 sequence is CASSPQGSGEQYF. CDR3 DNA sequence: TGTGCCAGCTCACCACAGGGGTCTGGGGAGCAGTACTTC.

The chain couples TRBV27 to TRBJ1-3; possible D gene TRBD1, 6 bases. V lost 5 bases and J lost 1, with 18 bases in between. Germline V gene sequence: CDR1 MNHEY, CDR2 SMNVEV (reference sequence). The CDR3 runs to 17 residues. CDR3 sequence (DNA): TGTGCCAGCAGTCGAACGCCATCAGGGGTATCTGGAAACACCATATATTTT. Its protein is CASSRTPSGVSGNTIYF.

This clone was observed a single time. This chain joins TRBV6-5 and TRBJ2-7; D unresolved. Trimming took off 4 bases at V and 3 bases at J, with 10 bases between the two ends. Per the germline V gene, CDR1 is MNHEY and CDR2 is SVGAGI. There are 13 residues in the CDR3. The CDR3 bases are TGTGCCAGCAGTTTCTCGGACGGCTACGAGCAGTACTTC. It specifies CASSFSDGYEQYF.

The chain employs TRBV5-8 and TRBJ2-3; D remains ambiguous. This CDR3 is 14 amino acids long. CDR1 and CDR2 (germline): SGHTS, YDEGEE. V lost 2 bases and J 3 bases, leaving 10 bases between the germline ends. The chain's CDR3 is CASSLFRATDTQYF. In nucleotides, the CDR3 is TGTGCCAGCAGCTTATTCAGAGCGACAGATACGCAGTATTTT.

The chain couples TRBV6-1 to TRBJ1-1; TRBD1 might be the D (5 bases). V lost 6 bases, J lost 0 bases, and 11 bases lay in between. CDR1 and CDR2 from the germline V gene are MNHNS and SASEGT. The CDR3 has 14 residues. CDR3 DNA sequence: TGTGCCAGCAGGTGGGGCCGGATGAACACTGAAGCTTTCTTT. Its translation: CASRWGRMNTEAFF.